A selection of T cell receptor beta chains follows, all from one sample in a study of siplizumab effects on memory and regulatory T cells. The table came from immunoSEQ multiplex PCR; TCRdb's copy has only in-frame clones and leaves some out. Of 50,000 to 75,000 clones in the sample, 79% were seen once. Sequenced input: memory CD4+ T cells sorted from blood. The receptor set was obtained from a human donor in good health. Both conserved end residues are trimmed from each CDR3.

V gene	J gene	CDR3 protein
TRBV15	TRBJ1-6	ATSRGRGGNSPLH
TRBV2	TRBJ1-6	ASREKAPLH
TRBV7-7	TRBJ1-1	ASSQAPNTEAF
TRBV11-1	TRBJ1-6	ASRLTGVHSPLH
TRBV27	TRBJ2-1	ASSLSTSFNEQF
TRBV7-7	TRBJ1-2	ASSLHATSGGNYGYT
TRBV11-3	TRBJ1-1	ASSFGGLNTEAF
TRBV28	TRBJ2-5	ASSFGGGAGWETQY
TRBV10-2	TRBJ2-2	ASSEQGTGELF
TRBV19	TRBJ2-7	ASSEASGAYEQY
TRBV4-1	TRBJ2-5	ASSPDRGTGTETQY
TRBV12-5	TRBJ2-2	ASGLTGGARTGELF
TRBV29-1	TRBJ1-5	SAADRAGNQPQH
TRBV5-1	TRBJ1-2	ASSLDPGARYGYT
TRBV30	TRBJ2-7	AWSVRGGNEQY
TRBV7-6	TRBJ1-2	ASSSEGVVYGYT
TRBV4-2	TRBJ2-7	ASSQDLRSYYEQY
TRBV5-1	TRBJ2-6	ASSLIDTGGVGANVLT
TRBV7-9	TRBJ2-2	ASRTDRDTGELF
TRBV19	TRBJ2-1	ASSMDYNEQF
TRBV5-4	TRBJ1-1	ASSLLGTGGTEAF
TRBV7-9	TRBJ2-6	ASSLWAGFSGANVLT
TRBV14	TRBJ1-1	ASSQGGVRGRAF
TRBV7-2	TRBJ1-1	ASSLFAGPNTEAF
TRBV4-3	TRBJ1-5	ASSRDGNQPQH
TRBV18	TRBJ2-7	ASSPGTGGEQY
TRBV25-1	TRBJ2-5	ASSDSSGGRRGTQY
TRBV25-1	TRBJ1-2	ASSGSGQNLPPYGYT
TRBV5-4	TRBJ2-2	ASTSSGGAAGELF
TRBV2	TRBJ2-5	ASRSGRSDGETQY
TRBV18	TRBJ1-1	ASSPQGHLNTEAF
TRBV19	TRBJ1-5	ASLRGTGGNQPQH
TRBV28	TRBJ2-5	ASSLRKTQY
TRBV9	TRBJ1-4	ASSPRQGVGEKLF
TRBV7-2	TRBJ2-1	ASSLKAGAYYNEQF
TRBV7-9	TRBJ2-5	ASSRTSQGETQY
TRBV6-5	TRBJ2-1	ASWGGGLQYNEQF
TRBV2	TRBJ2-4	ASSEMGSKNIQY
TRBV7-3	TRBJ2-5	ASSSSGGETQY
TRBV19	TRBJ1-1	ASSIMKGKGTNTEAF
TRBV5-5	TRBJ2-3	ASSVLAGVTDTQY
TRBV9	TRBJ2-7	ASSVDRGEQY
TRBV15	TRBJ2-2	ATSRGGGSVTGELF
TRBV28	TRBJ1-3	ASSPLTGGIGGNTIY
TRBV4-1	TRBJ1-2	ASSQDLGLYT
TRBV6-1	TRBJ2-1	ASRESLGNEQF
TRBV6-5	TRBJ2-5	ASNPRGGVGTQY
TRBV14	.	ASSPLQGITYEQY
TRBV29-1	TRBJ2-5	SVATAQETQY
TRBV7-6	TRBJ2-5	ASSPTRQATLRETQY
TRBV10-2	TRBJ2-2	ASSPQGGSGELF
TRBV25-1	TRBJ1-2	ASSGRQVVYGYT
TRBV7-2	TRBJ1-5	ASSPASGGQPQH
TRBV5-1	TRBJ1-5	ASSLGQAGEPQH
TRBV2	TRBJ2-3	ASSEGRGGPRDTQY
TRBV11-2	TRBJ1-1	ASSSSDRGGTEAF
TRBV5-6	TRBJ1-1	ASSLNTGEAF
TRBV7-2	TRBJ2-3	ASSLEFSTDTQY
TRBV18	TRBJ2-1	ASSPLPPTSGGFNNEQF